The T cell receptor beta chain under discussion was sequenced for a study of T-cell reconstitution after alpha-beta-depleted transplantation in children. Study-level findings and limits: Some patients showed high day-60 TCRbeta diversity, which derived from surviving recipient T cells and thymic progenitors. Reportedly, roughly two months post-transplant, alpha-beta T cells arose from several hundred expanded graft clones. T-cell numbers and diversity one year post-transplant derived largely from freshly generated T cells.

CDR3 size: 13 residues. This clonotype was seen at least ten times. The target antigen is unknown. Unique molecular identifiers were incorporated when the TCRbeta library was constructed. TCRdb reprocessed the PCR reads via MiXCR and lists one record per CDR3 protein. The top ten hold roughly 0.84% of the sample, which has under 850,000 distinct CDR3 sequences, 10% to 15% seen once. Sequenced material: PBMCs, taken before TCRalphabeta/CD19-depleted stem cell transplant. This sequence was found in a girl aged 2 to 10 with congenital amegakaryocytic thrombocytopenia, due to receive a stem cell transplant. This chain uses TRBV21-1 with TRBJ2-2. TRBV21-1 corresponds to a pseudogene. This CDR3 reads CASSPRHTGELFF. CDR3 nucleotide sequence: TGTGCCAGCAGCCCCCGTCACACCGGGGAGCTGTTTTTT.